What follows are 22 T cell receptor beta chains derived from one specimen sequenced in a study of T cells in tuberculosis. TCRdb's table, derived via immunoSEQ multiplex PCR, lists solely in-frame clones and lacks some. This table holds 85,000 to 100,000 clones, approximately 91% found once. Sorting used thawed, overnight-rested PBMC stained with anti-CD3, a viability dye and GMM-loaded CD1B tetramer. C32 glucose monomycolate from Rhodococcus equi was loaded onto the CD1B tetramers. The sample comprised CD1b-GMM tetramer-negative cells sorted from PBMCs. The receptors come from an adult woman with latent tuberculosis.

This clone was seen just once. CDR3 loop: CASRRRDSQYGYTF. The CDR3 DNA follows: TGTGCCAGCAGACGAAGGGACAGCCAGTATGGCTACACCTTC. The V gene is TRBV6-1, the J gene TRBJ1-2, with TRBD1 matching 7 bases. The length of the CDR3 is 14 residues. Per the germline V gene, CDR1 is MNHNS and CDR2 is SASEGT. Unmatched junction bases numbered 9, after V lost 6 bases and J lost 5 bases.

CDR3 DNA: TGTGCCATACCGGGACAGGTTAGCGATGAGCAGTTCTTC. It specifies CAIPGQVSDEQFF. This sequence joins TRBV6-1 and TRBJ2-1, with 8 bases aligning to TRBD1. The CDR3 totals 13 residues. CDR1 and CDR2 from the germline V gene are MNHNS and SASEGT. Unmatched junction bases numbered 10, after V lost 10 bases and J lost 8 bases.

The V and J genes are TRBV6-5 and TRBJ1-2; D is possibly TRBD1 (5 bases). CDR3 length: 15 amino acids. V was cut by 2 bases and J by 5 bases, with 15 bases left in between. Per germline, CDR1 MNHEY and CDR2 SVGAGI. CDR3 sequence reads: CASSYRGVVGYGYTF. Written as DNA, the CDR3 is TGTGCCAGCAGTTACCGGGGGGTAGTGGGGTATGGCTACACCTTC.

This chain joins TRBV14 and TRBJ1-4, with 9 bases lining up with TRBD1. Losses at the gene ends were 1 base for V and 7 bases for J; bases not matched to a gene: 13. The germline V gene encodes CDR1 SGHDN and CDR2 FVKESK. There are 18 residues in the CDR3. CDR3 DNA sequence: TGTGCCAGCAGCCAAGGGGGGACAGGGTTCGGAAGTGGTGAAAAACTGTTTTTT. This translates into CASSQGGTGFGSGEKLFF.

The V and J genes are TRBV6-1 and TRBJ2-7, with D possibly TRBD2 on 6 matching bases. The CDR3 has 14 residues. Germline-derived CDR1 and CDR2 are MNHNS and SASEGT. The V end was cut by 8 bases, the J end by 1 base, with 15 bases between. The CDR3 DNA follows: TGTGCCAGCGCTCAAGGAGGGGCATCCTACGAGCAGTACGTC. Translated, it gives CASAQGGASYEQYV.

The J gene is TRBJ2-3, the V gene TRBV6-4; 9 bases are a match to TRBD2. V dropped 3 bases and J dropped 2; count of bases not matched to a gene: 3. The CDR3 contains 15 residues. CDR1 is MRHNA and CDR2 is SNTAGT in the germline V gene. The DNA for the CDR3 is TGTGCCAGCAGTGATCGCGGGGGGGCCACAGATACGCAGTATTTT. Its protein is CASSDRGGATDTQYF.

The chain uses TRBV5-1 and TRBJ2-5; possibly TRBD1 for D (5 bases). Trimming pared 0 bases from V and 2 bases from J, leaving 11 bases between. Germline V CDR1 and CDR2: SGHRS, YFSETQ. The CDR3 sequence is 15 residues long. CDR3 residues: CASSLVGVRQETQYF. The CDR3 nucleotides are TGCGCCAGCAGCTTGGTAGGGGTGCGGCAAGAGACCCAGTACTTC.

The chain employs TRBV19 and TRBJ1-5, with TRBD1 identical over 7 bases. Germline CDR1 is LNHDA and CDR2 is SQIVND (reference sequence). The CDR3 extends over 15 amino acids. After removal of 1 base from V and 4 bases from J, the junction contained 4 bases not matched to a gene. CDR3 nucleotide sequence: TGTGCCAGTAGTATAGGTGGCAGGGGGAATCAGCCCCAGCATTTT. It encodes CASSIGGRGNQPQHF. The full variable domain, rest sourced from reference TRBV19 and TRBJ1-5, is DGGITQSPKYLFRKEGQNVTLSCEQNLNHDAMYWYRQDPGQGLRLIYYSQIVNDFQKGDIAEGYSVSREKKESFPLTVTSAQKNPTAFYLCASSIGGRGNQPQHFGDGTRLSIL.

This chain links TRBV6-5 with TRBJ1-1; weak D call: TRBD1 (6 bases). The germline V gene encodes CDR1 MNHEY and CDR2 SVGAGI. Trimming took off 0 bases at V and 13 bases at J, with 15 bases between the two ends. CDR3 length: 13 residues. CDR3 sequence: CASSYSSLVRGFF. The CDR3 region has the DNA TGTGCCAGCAGTTACTCGAGTCTAGTCAGGGGTTTCTTT.

The chain uses TRBV9 and TRBJ1-2; D is perhaps TRBD1 (6 bases). In germline, CDR1 is SGDLS, CDR2 YYNGEE. V lost 0 bases and J 3 bases, leaving 12 bases between the germline ends. This CDR3 spans 15 amino acids. The CDR3 region is CASSVEVGGDYGYTF. Written as DNA, the CDR3 is TGTGCCAGCAGCGTAGAGGTAGGGGGGGACTATGGCTACACCTTC. The variable domain in full, with the rest retrieved from reference TRBV9 and TRBJ1-2, is DSGVTQTPKHLITATGQRVTLRCSPRSGDLSVYWYQQSLDQGLQFLIQYYNGEERAKGNILERFSAQQFPDLHSELNLSSLELGDSALYFCASSVEVGGDYGYTFGSGTRLTVV.

The chain uses TRBV27 and TRBJ2-3, with D maybe TRBD2 (7 bases). The germline V gene encodes CDR1 MNHEY and CDR2 SMNVEV (reference sequence). V dropped 2 bases and J dropped 0 bases, with 15 bases sitting between them. This CDR3 spans 17 amino acids. In DNA form, the CDR3 reads TGTGCCAGCAGTTTAGAGGGGGGCGGGAGTAGCACAGATACGCAGTATTTT. The encoded protein is CASSLEGGGSSTDTQYF.

The chain recombines TRBV4-1 with TRBJ2-3; 9 bases line up with TRBD2. V lost 2 bases to trimming and J lost 3 bases; unmatched junction nucleotides: 9. CDR1 is MGHRA, CDR2 YSYEKL, per germline. The CDR3 totals 17 residues. This CDR3 reads CASSQTQGAGGTDTQYF. The CDR3 DNA follows: TGCGCCAGCAGCCAAACCCAAGGAGCGGGAGGTACAGATACGCAGTATTTT.

This chain connects TRBV7-9 to TRBJ1-4; D remains ambiguous. Germline V gene sequence: CDR1 SEHNR, CDR2 FQNEAQ (reference sequence). The CDR3 runs to 13 residues. V lost 7 bases and J lost 1, with 7 bases in between. The CDR3 sequence is CASTPVTNEKLFF. The CDR3 coding sequence is TGTGCCAGCACCCCGGTAACTAATGAAAAACTGTTTTTT. Using reference TRBV7-9 and TRBJ1-4 for the parts outside the CDR3, the full variable domain is DTGVSQNPRHKITKRGQNVTFRCDPISEHNRLYWYRQTLGQGPEFLTYFQNEAQLEKSRLLSDRFSAERPKGSFSTLEIQRTEQGDSAMYLCASTPVTNEKLFFGSGTQLSVL.

The genes are TRBV27 and TRBJ1-6, with D perhaps matching TRBD1 (5 bases). V gave up 7 bases and J gave up 3 bases, with 13 bases separating them. Germline lookup yields CDR1 MNHEY and CDR2 SMNVEV (reference sequence). There are 15 residues in the CDR3. The CDR3 sequence is CASTRGYGYNSPLHF. The DNA for the CDR3 is TGTGCCAGCACCCGGGGGTACGGCTATAATTCACCCCTCCACTTT.

The chain carries TRBV6-5 and TRBJ1-2, with TRBD1 identical over 7 bases. This CDR3 has 13 amino acids. CDR1 and CDR2 from the germline V gene are MNHEY and SVGAGI. V trimming: 10 bases; J trimming: 7 bases; junction bases outside the gene matches: 12. The CDR3 DNA reads TGTGCCACCCGAACAGGGGCGGCGTTTGGCTACACCTTC. Amino acid sequence: CATRTGAAFGYTF.

The chain uses TRBV15 and TRBJ2-5; a possible D gene is TRBD2 (5 bases). CDR3 length: 13 residues. The germline V and J ends were trimmed by 3 bases and 1 base, with 6 bases remaining between them. Germline V gives CDR1 LNHNV, CDR2 YYDKDF (reference sequence). CDR3 nucleotide sequence: TGTGCCACCAGCAGGGACTTCCAAGAGACCCAGTACTTC. The encoded protein is CATSRDFQETQYF.

V usage is TRBV28 and J usage is TRBJ1-5, with TRBD1 matching 7 bases. The CDR3 runs to 14 residues. Trimming at V came to 6 bases and at J to 6 bases, leaving 8 bases not matched to a gene. Germline V gene data show CDR1 as MDHEN and CDR2 as SYDVKM. CDR3 region: CASSPGTVGQPQHF. As DNA, the CDR3 is TGTGCCAGCAGCCCCGGGACAGTTGGTCAGCCCCAGCATTTT.

The chain recombines TRBV27 with TRBJ1-1, with D tentatively TRBD1 (6 bases). Germline values: CDR1 MNHEY, CDR2 SMNVEV (reference sequence). The CDR3 covers 13 residues. Trimming removed 7 bases from V and 2 bases from J, with 11 bases in between. CDR3 nucleotides: TGTGCCAGCACGGGGGGGCCTAACACTGAAGCTTTCTTT. Protein sequence: CASTGGPNTEAFF.

The chain couples TRBV5-4 to TRBJ2-7; 10 bases fit TRBD1. The CDR3 length is 15 residues. Germline V lookup: CDR1 SGHNT, CDR2 YYREEE (reference sequence). V lost 4 bases, J lost 7 bases, and 11 bases stayed unmatched. CDR3 protein: CASSARTGGVGEQYF. CDR3 in DNA: TGTGCCAGCAGCGCCCGGACAGGGGGGGTGGGGGAGCAGTACTTC.

The J gene is TRBJ1-4, the V gene TRBV29-1; TRBD1 aligns across 10 bases. CDR1 is SQVTM, CDR2 ANQGSEA, per germline. V was pared by 4 bases and J by 7 bases, with 3 bases of the junction left unmatched. CDR3 length: 13 residues. CDR3 region: CSVGGTGVEKLFF. CDR3 bases: TGCAGCGTTGGTGGGACAGGGGTTGAAAAACTGTTTTTT.

The chain has TRBV29-1 and TRBJ1-2; 9 bases agree with TRBD1. The CDR3 totals 13 residues. Germline V gene data show CDR1 as SQVTM and CDR2 as ANQGSEA. The junction had 2 bases not matched to a gene; V was cut back by 2 bases and J by 4 bases. The chain's CDR3 is CSVETGGGYGYTF. The CDR3 bases are TGCAGCGTTGAAACAGGGGGCGGCTATGGCTACACCTTC. The full variable domain, rest sourced from reference TRBV29-1 and TRBJ1-2, is SAVISQKPSRDICQRGTSLTIQCQVDSQVTMMFWYRQQPGQSLTLIATANQGSEATYESGFVIDKFPISRPNLTFSTLTVSNMSPEDSSIYLCSVETGGGYGYTFGSGTRLTVV.

The genes are TRBV9 and TRBJ2-3; D not resolved. Trimming pared 4 bases from V and 5 bases from J, leaving 17 bases between. Per the germline V gene, CDR1 is SGDLS and CDR2 is YYNGEE. This CDR3 has 15 amino acids. DNA for the CDR3: TGTGCCAGCAGCCCCCAACGGAGCGTCGGAGATACGCAGTATTTT. Protein: CASSPQRSVGDTQYF.